The clone carrying this TCR beta chain was detected a few times. What it binds is unknown. This specimen belongs to a study of T-cell memory formation after mild COVID-19. Overall study: In these data, TCR clusters were largely donor specific. Study findings and constraints: Contracting CD4+ clones were located mainly in CM and EM, and CD8+ clones in EMRA. Pre-infection memory contained some responding clones, which suggested that cross-reactive memory had joined.

The V gene's germline CDR1 is MNHNY and CDR2 SVGAGI (reference sequence). This CDR3 region has 14 residues. V dropped 6 bases and J dropped 2 bases, with 12 bases sitting between them. TCR alpha and TCR beta cDNA libraries with sample barcodes and UMIs came from 5'RACE using constant-segment primers. TCRdb reprocessed the 5' RACE reads with MiXCR, giving one entry per CDR3 protein. The sample shows approximately 400,000 distinct CDR3 sequences, roughly 26% of them seen only once. This receptor was identified in an adult woman who had mild COVID-19 (a few samples of this study predate the infection). Cell type and time point are not known. The V call is TRBV6-6, the J call TRBJ2-3; D might be TRBD2 (6 bases). The sequenced sample was PBMCs or a T cell subset sorted from them (not recorded which). The chain's CDR3 is CASSRGLDTDTQYF. CDR3 DNA sequence: TGTGCCAGCAGCCGGGGACTTGACACAGATACGCAGTATTTT.